This TCR beta chain is from a study of T cell responses to AZD1222 COVID-19 vaccine (dated by TCRdb to the early 2020s). Notes on the research overall: Because spike-specific TCR depth and breadth did not differ between the two schedules, AZD1222 recipients who got a second dose at roughly 4 weeks were pooled with those who got a second dose at roughly 12 weeks. Trial participants were enrolled into age subgroups of 18-55, 56-69 and 70-plus years, which contained about 150, 27 and 61 TCR-sequenced participants, respectively. TCR sequencing covered some 240 trial participants: 207 given two doses of AZD1222 and 26 given two doses of MenACWY control vaccine. The paper's findings and limits, for the study overall: No day 14 peak-response samples were available, so repertoires were characterized only after the peak T cell response. The vaccine-associated CD4 TCRs covered the entire spike protein, and the dominant responses fell in regions 160-218 and 743-854. Epitopes outside the regions mutated in the B.1.351 and B.1.1.7 variants were reportedly recognized by nearly half of the unique spike-specific TCRs. After two AZD1222 doses, spike-specific TCR breadth and depth were significantly higher than at day 0 and than in MenACWY recipients. Participants were mostly white British, with more females than males. The authors suggested clonal diversity may have been underestimated. In the small 56-69-year group, the increase in depth fell short of significance, most likely because of low power. Only five to seven AZD1222 recipients were SARS-CoV-2 seropositive at baseline, limiting conclusions about previously exposed vaccinees.

The time point label of this sample denotes: baseline before first vaccination. The vaccinee samples were drawn from two UK trials, COV001 and COV002, one of which was a single-blind randomized controlled phase 2/3 trial testing AZD1222 (ChAdOx1 nCoV-19) in healthy adults. For TCRbeta chain sequencing, PBMC samples were collected from trial participants at day 0 and at day 28 after the second dose. In this sample, this clone turned up a few times. No antigen is known for it. Per-nucleotide qualities are absent, and no much larger clonotype sits a single base away. The CDR3 regions of human TCRbeta chains were subjected to immunosequencing. Turning to the authors' computational methods: Repertoire TCRs were checked for matches against a reference library of SARS-CoV-2-specific TCRs that had been generated using the MIRA antigen-specificity platform. Breadth was defined as the fraction of unique TCRs that were SARS-CoV-2-associated. Depth was defined as the fraction of total T cells that were SARS-CoV-2-associated. Each spike-specific TCR was assigned to its reactive spike region and to a CD4 or CD8 class using the MIRA data. Log10-transformed breadth and depth values were compared by one-way ANOVA with Sidak's multiple comparisons tests. TCRdb provides this immuneACCESS table in a form limited to in-frame rearrangements. Some clones are lacking; in checked studies, under half of them reflect an unresolved V gene, and why the rest are absent is not known. The D gene and trimming were derived from the DNA, and the V and J assignments and clone size from that table. The sample table contains fewer than 65,000 clones; only one count was recorded for more than 65% of them. The top ten constitute around 19% of the sample.

The TCR originated in an adult in good health. This specimen was peripheral blood, taken on day 0 of AZD1222 vaccination.

The CDR3 is CATSRGTREKLFF. The nucleotide sequence is given as TGTGCCACCAGCAGGGGGACACGGGAAAAACTGTTTTTT. The chain links TRBV15 with TRBJ1-4; a tentative D match to TRBD1 spans 6 bases. CDR1 and CDR2, looked up from the germline V gene (reference sequence), are LNHNV and YYDKDF. Spanning cysteine to phenylalanine, the CDR3 consists of 13 amino acids. Of the read, only the CDR3 DNA is kept; its 39 bases are in frame from base 1. The junction carries 10 bases between V and J, which are trimmed by 3 bases and 8 bases respectively. Where the CDR3 stops, the reference TRBV15 and TRBJ1-4 genes take over; the full variable domain is DAMVIQNPRYQVTQFGKPVTLSCSQTLNHNVMYWYQQKSSQAPKLLFHYYDKDFNNEADTPDNFQSRRPNTSFCFLDIRSPGLGDTAMYLCATSRGTREKLFFGSGTQLSVL.